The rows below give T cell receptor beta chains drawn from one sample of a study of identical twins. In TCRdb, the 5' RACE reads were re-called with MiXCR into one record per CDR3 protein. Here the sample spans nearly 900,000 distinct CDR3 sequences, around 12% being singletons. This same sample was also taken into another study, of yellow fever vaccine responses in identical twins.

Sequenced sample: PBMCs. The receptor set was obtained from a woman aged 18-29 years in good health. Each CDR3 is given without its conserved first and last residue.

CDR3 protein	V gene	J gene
ASSQTVTDTQY	TRBV3-1	TRBJ2-3
ASSLGVAGGGTGELF	TRBV7-3	TRBJ2-2
ASSQGEQAGGRFGEQF	TRBV4-2	TRBJ2-1
ATSDRTAYGYT	TRBV24-1	TRBJ1-2
AISQRGDQETQY	TRBV10-3	TRBJ2-5
ASSLIGVEQF	TRBV11-2	TRBJ2-1
ASSLTSGADTQY	TRBV9	TRBJ2-3
ASSLVREGYT	TRBV12-3/TRBV12-4	TRBJ1-2
ATSERYNEQF	TRBV24-1	TRBJ2-1
AISAGPASTDTQY	TRBV10-3	TRBJ2-3
ASSPGTGIGETQY	TRBV6-1	TRBJ2-5
ATSDTGLTDTQY	TRBV24-1	TRBJ2-3
ASSPDPGGTGELF	TRBV27	TRBJ2-2
ATSRGEQGEQF	TRBV15	TRBJ2-1
ASSLHEGGNGELF	TRBV6-5	TRBJ2-2
ASSPWTGVPYEQY	TRBV5-1	TRBJ2-7
ASSHRTERTQY	TRBV3-1	TRBJ2-5
ASSERGQVPYEQY	TRBV6-1	TRBJ2-7
ASSSDDRAGQPQH	TRBV12-3/TRBV12-4	TRBJ1-5
ASSEGPRRDYGYT	TRBV10-2	TRBJ1-2
ASKRQGAQHEQF	TRBV12-3/TRBV12-4	TRBJ2-1
ASRRKGEAF	TRBV12-3/TRBV12-4	TRBJ1-1
ASSEGTLPYNEQF	TRBV6-4	TRBJ2-1
ASSSFTNTEAF	TRBV2	TRBJ1-1
ATSDPTSGRFYEQY	TRBV24-1	TRBJ2-7
ASSFEGTTDTQY	TRBV5-1	TRBJ2-3
ASAVKRYEQY	TRBV6-1	TRBJ2-7
ASSTVAGDGEQF	TRBV27	TRBJ2-1
SALGTGEDYGYT	TRBV20-1	TRBJ1-2
ANKGTENTEAF	TRBV10-3	TRBJ1-1
ASSGQGRFNEQF	TRBV2	TRBJ2-1
ASSLPTGRGYT	TRBV28	TRBJ1-2
ASSVGVGDETQY	TRBV9	TRBJ2-5
ASASPKAGRRAPNEKLF	TRBV11-1	TRBJ1-4
ASSGPGPNSYNEQF	TRBV2	TRBJ2-1
ASSLGTDGTAF	TRBV19	TRBJ1-1
ASSTLAGNEQF	TRBV19	TRBJ2-1
ASSQTSGGHTQY	TRBV3-1	TRBJ2-3
ASSLVGVAEAF	TRBV5-1	TRBJ1-1
ASSPFWSSGGQETQY	TRBV18	TRBJ2-5
ASSQLGVVDTQY	TRBV4-1	TRBJ2-3
ASSLGGGVGNEQF	TRBV5-1	TRBJ2-1
ASTLAPRAADTQY	TRBV6-1	TRBJ2-3
ASSLEEGLPPAYYEQY	TRBV7-6	TRBJ2-7
ASSESGANSPLH	TRBV25-1	TRBJ1-6
ASSYRGWNNEQF	TRBV6-5	TRBJ2-1
ASSDRAPNEKLF	TRBV2	TRBJ1-4
ASKGRGLSTDTQY	TRBV19	TRBJ2-3
ASSHAGAHEQY	TRBV14	TRBJ2-7